Listed below are T cell receptor beta chains from one sample, sequenced in a study of early T cells in non-severe SARS-CoV-2 infection. Via MiXCR, TCRdb re-called the 5' RACE reads, giving one row per CDR3 protein. The sample has roughly 58,000 distinct CDR3 sequences, around an eighth seen once; the top ten hold more than 1.1%. Sequenced input: whole blood. These receptors originate from an adult who was a healthcare worker with PCR-confirmed SARS-CoV-2 infection or an uninfected control (not recorded which). The CDR3 runs from the conserved cysteine through the conserved F or W. D genes are given only for firm matches. Size is omitted from some rows. Given values are once, few, many or a class for expanded clones.

clone_size: many; j_call: TRBJ2-7; v_call: TRBV5-1; d_call: NA; cdr3_nt: TGCGCCAGCAGCTTGGGTCTCGGGGGTTACGAGCAGTACTTC; cdr3_aa: CASSLGLGGYEQYF
clone_size: NA; j_call: TRBJ1-6; v_call: TRBV6-5; d_call: NA; cdr3_nt: TGTGCCAGCAGTGCCCCCCTTGCAAGCTCACCCCTCCACTTT; cdr3_aa: CASSAPLASSPLHF
clone_size: few; j_call: TRBJ1-1; v_call: TRBV7-2; d_call: NA; cdr3_nt: TGTGCCAGCAGCTTAGGGAGGGGAAACACTGAAGCTTTCTTT; cdr3_aa: CASSLGRGNTEAFF
clone_size: NA; j_call: TRBJ2-2; v_call: TRBV5-1; d_call: NA; cdr3_nt: TGCGCCAGCAGCTCGGGGGCGAACACCGGGGAGCTGTTTTTT; cdr3_aa: CASSSGANTGELFF
clone_size: few; j_call: TRBJ1-3; v_call: TRBV2; d_call: TRBD1; cdr3_nt: TGTGCCAGCGGGCTGACAGGGGGCGTGAGTGGAAACACCATATATTTT; cdr3_aa: CASGLTGGVSGNTIYF
clone_size: many; j_call: TRBJ2-3; v_call: TRBV10-2; d_call: TRBD2; cdr3_nt: TGCGCCAGCAGCATCCTAGCGGGGGGGACTAGCACAGATACGCAGTATTTT; cdr3_aa: CASSILAGGTSTDTQYF
clone_size: few; j_call: TRBJ2-7; v_call: TRBV2; d_call: NA; cdr3_nt: TGTGCCAGCGAGACGAACAGGCTGTACGAGCAGTACTTC; cdr3_aa: CASETNRLYEQYF
clone_size: NA; j_call: TRBJ1-2; v_call: TRBV28; d_call: NA; cdr3_nt: TGTGCCAGCAGTTTACTAGGTTCCGTCGGCTACACCTTC; cdr3_aa: CASSLLGSVGYTF
clone_size: NA; j_call: TRBJ1-6; v_call: TRBV6-5; d_call: NA; cdr3_nt: TGTGCCAGCAGTCGAGCGAGACAGGATAATTCACCCCTCCACTTT; cdr3_aa: CASSRARQDNSPLHF
clone_size: few; j_call: TRBJ2-5; v_call: TRBV5-1; d_call: NA; cdr3_nt: TGCGCCAGCAGCTTGATAGGGAAGGAGACCCAGTACTTC; cdr3_aa: CASSLIGKETQYF
clone_size: NA; j_call: TRBJ1-1; v_call: TRBV9; d_call: NA; cdr3_nt: TGTGCCAGCAGCGTAGGTGGGGGTTTGAACACTGAAGCTTTCTTT; cdr3_aa: CASSVGGGLNTEAFF
clone_size: few; j_call: TRBJ1-5; v_call: TRBV6-2/TRBV6-3; d_call: TRBD1; cdr3_nt: TGTGCCAGCAGTTTCGGACAGGGAGCCGTTCAGCCCCAGCATTTT; cdr3_aa: CASSFGQGAVQPQHF
clone_size: NA; j_call: TRBJ2-5; v_call: TRBV20-1; d_call: NA; cdr3_nt: TGCAGTGCTTCCCGTCAGTGGGGGGCGGAGACCCAGTACTTC; cdr3_aa: CSASRQWGAETQYF
clone_size: few; j_call: TRBJ2-5; v_call: TRBV20-1; d_call: NA; cdr3_nt: TGCAGTGCTAGGGCCCAGGATGAGACCCAGTACTTC; cdr3_aa: CSARAQDETQYF
clone_size: few; j_call: TRBJ2-1; v_call: TRBV7-3; d_call: NA; cdr3_nt: TGTGCCAGCAGATTCACCAGGGACAACAATGAGCAGTTCTTC; cdr3_aa: CASRFTRDNNEQFF
clone_size: many; j_call: TRBJ2-3; v_call: TRBV11-2; d_call: NA; cdr3_nt: TGTGCCAGCACCCCATCGCTGACAGATACGCAGTATTTT; cdr3_aa: CASTPSLTDTQYF
clone_size: many; j_call: TRBJ2-7; v_call: TRBV7-6; d_call: TRBD1; cdr3_nt: TGTGCCAGCAGCACAGGGACAGGGCGTATGGACGAGCAGTACTTC; cdr3_aa: CASSTGTGRMDEQYF
clone_size: many; j_call: TRBJ1-5; v_call: TRBV20-1; d_call: NA; cdr3_nt: TGCAGTGCCCCTGTTAAGGGGGGCAGGCAGCCCCAGCATTTT; cdr3_aa: CSAPVKGGRQPQHF
clone_size: few; j_call: TRBJ1-1; v_call: TRBV7-2; d_call: NA; cdr3_nt: TGTGCCAGCGGGAAGGAACGGAACACTGAAGCTTTCTTT; cdr3_aa: CASGKERNTEAFF
clone_size: NA; j_call: TRBJ1-6; v_call: TRBV6-5; d_call: TRBD1; cdr3_nt: TGTGCCTTCACCCTCGGGACAGGGGGCTATAATTCACCCCTCCACTTT; cdr3_aa: CAFTLGTGGYNSPLHF
clone_size: many; j_call: TRBJ1-5; v_call: TRBV3-1; d_call: NA; cdr3_nt: TGTGCCAGCAGCCAAGGGTCGGGCAATCAGCCCCAGCATTTT; cdr3_aa: CASSQGSGNQPQHF
clone_size: few; j_call: TRBJ2-1; v_call: TRBV20-1; d_call: NA; cdr3_nt: TGCAGTGCTAGACGGGGTTCCCCCCAAAGCTCCTACAATGAGCAGTTCTTC; cdr3_aa: CSARRGSPQSSYNEQFF
clone_size: NA; j_call: TRBJ2-7; v_call: TRBV6-5; d_call: TRBD1; cdr3_nt: TGTGCCAGCAGTTTCCAAACGTGGACAGGGGACCTGCAGTACTTC; cdr3_aa: CASSFQTWTGDLQYF
clone_size: many; j_call: TRBJ1-5; v_call: TRBV10-1; d_call: NA; cdr3_nt: TGCGCCAGCAGTGATTGGGGCGGGAGCAATCAGCCCCAGCATTTT; cdr3_aa: CASSDWGGSNQPQHF
clone_size: few; j_call: TRBJ2-6; v_call: TRBV14; d_call: NA; cdr3_nt: TGTGCCAGCAGCCAAGAAGGGGGATCTGGGGCCAACGTCCTGACTTTC; cdr3_aa: CASSQEGGSGANVLTF
clone_size: few; j_call: TRBJ2-7; v_call: TRBV2; d_call: NA; cdr3_nt: TGTGCCAGCAGGGACACCTCCTACGAGCAGTACTTC; cdr3_aa: CASRDTSYEQYF
clone_size: NA; j_call: TRBJ2-7; v_call: TRBV5-6; d_call: NA; cdr3_nt: TGTGCCAGCAGCTACGGTCCACTTGACGACGAGCAGTACTTC; cdr3_aa: CASSYGPLDDEQYF
clone_size: few; j_call: TRBJ1-5; v_call: TRBV6-1; d_call: NA; cdr3_nt: TGTGCCAGCATCCACCTGGTGGGGAACGGTCAGCCCCAGCATTTT; cdr3_aa: CASIHLVGNGQPQHF
clone_size: many; j_call: TRBJ1-4; v_call: TRBV7-9; d_call: TRBD1; cdr3_nt: TGTGCCAGCAGCTCCATGCAGGACAGGACTGAAAAACTGTTTTTT; cdr3_aa: CASSSMQDRTEKLFF
clone_size: NA; j_call: TRBJ2-4; v_call: TRBV2; d_call: TRBD2; cdr3_nt: TGTGCCAGCAGTGTTACGGGGGGGCTCCCTCTAGCCAAAAACATTCAGTACTTC; cdr3_aa: CASSVTGGLPLAKNIQYF
clone_size: many; j_call: TRBJ2-2; v_call: TRBV10-2; d_call: NA; cdr3_nt: TGCGCCAGCAGTTATTTACTAGCGAACACCGGGGAGCTGTTTTTT; cdr3_aa: CASSYLLANTGELFF
clone_size: many; j_call: TRBJ2-1; v_call: TRBV6-5; d_call: TRBD2; cdr3_nt: TGTGCCAGCAGTTACACCCCCAGGGCGGGGGGCCACAATGAGCAGTTCTTC; cdr3_aa: CASSYTPRAGGHNEQFF
clone_size: many; j_call: TRBJ1-2; v_call: TRBV6-5; d_call: NA; cdr3_nt: TGTGCCAGCATGCCCTGGGGGGGCATCCAAAACTATGGCTACACCTTC; cdr3_aa: CASMPWGGIQNYGYTF
clone_size: many; j_call: TRBJ2-2; v_call: TRBV14; d_call: NA; cdr3_nt: TGTGCCAGCAGCCGGGCGGGAATCACCGGGGAGCTGTTTTTT; cdr3_aa: CASSRAGITGELFF
clone_size: NA; j_call: TRBJ1-1; v_call: TRBV21-1; d_call: NA; cdr3_nt: TGTGCCAGCAGCAAAGTGAGAGACCGTCGGGTGAACACTGAAGCTTTCTTT; cdr3_aa: CASSKVRDRRVNTEAFF
clone_size: many; j_call: TRBJ2-1; v_call: TRBV20-1; d_call: TRBD2; cdr3_nt: TGCAGTGCTACCGGACTAGTCCTGCCCTACAATGAGCAGTTCTTC; cdr3_aa: CSATGLVLPYNEQFF
clone_size: NA; j_call: TRBJ2-1; v_call: TRBV12-3/TRBV12-4; d_call: NA; cdr3_nt: TGTGCCAGCAGCCACCCAGGGATAGACAATGAGCAGTTCTTC; cdr3_aa: CASSHPGIDNEQFF
clone_size: many; j_call: TRBJ1-3; v_call: TRBV19; d_call: NA; cdr3_nt: TGTGCCAGTAGTGGAACGCTCACAGGATCTGGAAACACCATATATTTT; cdr3_aa: CASSGTLTGSGNTIYF
clone_size: few; j_call: TRBJ1-2; v_call: TRBV19; d_call: NA; cdr3_nt: TGTGCCAGTAGTCGGTCCAGAACTTATGGCTACACCTTC; cdr3_aa: CASSRSRTYGYTF
clone_size: NA; j_call: TRBJ2-2; v_call: TRBV6-5; d_call: NA; cdr3_nt: TGTGCCAGCAGTTACAATCACTTTGGCGGGCCCGGGGAGCTGTTTTTT; cdr3_aa: CASSYNHFGGPGELFF
clone_size: many; j_call: TRBJ1-1; v_call: TRBV18; d_call: NA; cdr3_nt: TGTGCCAGCTCACCACCGGTCGGGGGCAGCCGGGTGACTGAAGCTTTCTTT; cdr3_aa: CASSPPVGGSRVTEAFF
clone_size: many; j_call: TRBJ1-5; v_call: TRBV5-5; d_call: TRBD1; cdr3_nt: TGTGCCAGCAGCTTCGGGACAGGGGGCTCAACGCGCCAGCCCCAGCATTTT; cdr3_aa: CASSFGTGGSTRQPQHF
clone_size: once; j_call: TRBJ2-1; v_call: TRBV20-1; d_call: NA; cdr3_nt: TGCAGTGCTGGCAAACTCCTAACGTCCTACAATGAGCAGTTCTTC; cdr3_aa: CSAGKLLTSYNEQFF
clone_size: many; j_call: TRBJ1-3; v_call: TRBV12-3/TRBV12-4; d_call: NA; cdr3_nt: TGTGCCAGCAGTTTCGGGCCTGGAAACACCATATATTTT; cdr3_aa: CASSFGPGNTIYF
clone_size: few; j_call: TRBJ2-3; v_call: TRBV10-1; d_call: NA; cdr3_nt: TGCGCCAGCAGTGAACCTCGTGCAACAGATACGCAGTATTTT; cdr3_aa: CASSEPRATDTQYF
clone_size: many; j_call: TRBJ1-4; v_call: TRBV14; d_call: NA; cdr3_nt: TGTGCCAGCAGTCTCATCGGACAGAAGAATGAAAAACTGTTTTTT; cdr3_aa: CASSLIGQKNEKLFF
clone_size: NA; j_call: TRBJ2-4; v_call: TRBV3-1; d_call: NA; cdr3_nt: TGTGCCAGCAGCCAGGTGGCGGGGACCAAAAACATTCAGTACTTC; cdr3_aa: CASSQVAGTKNIQYF
clone_size: many; j_call: TRBJ1-1; v_call: TRBV18; d_call: TRBD1; cdr3_nt: TGTGCCAGCTCTAGGACAGGGCTTGACCGTCTGAACACTGAAGCTTTCTTT; cdr3_aa: CASSRTGLDRLNTEAFF
clone_size: NA; j_call: TRBJ2-3; v_call: TRBV11-1; d_call: NA; cdr3_nt: TGTGCCAGCAGCTGGGGTGGAGGGGCGGAGAAAGCAGATACGCAGTATTTT; cdr3_aa: CASSWGGGAEKADTQYF
clone_size: many; j_call: TRBJ1-2; v_call: TRBV29-1; d_call: NA; cdr3_nt: TGCAGCTTTGGATCGAGCTATGGCTACACCTTC; cdr3_aa: CSFGSSYGYTF
clone_size: few; j_call: TRBJ2-3; v_call: TRBV7-2; d_call: NA; cdr3_nt: TGTGCCAGCAGCTTAGGTTCCCTCACAGATACGCAGTATTTT; cdr3_aa: CASSLGSLTDTQYF
clone_size: NA; j_call: TRBJ2-7; v_call: TRBV30; d_call: NA; cdr3_nt: TGTGCCTGGAGGGAACCCGGGGGGCCACTCGAGCAGTACTTC; cdr3_aa: CAWREPGGPLEQYF
clone_size: NA; j_call: TRBJ2-3; v_call: TRBV20-1; d_call: NA; cdr3_nt: TGCAGTGCTAGAGATCCCGCGGCCCAGGTCACAGATACGCAGTATTTT; cdr3_aa: CSARDPAAQVTDTQYF